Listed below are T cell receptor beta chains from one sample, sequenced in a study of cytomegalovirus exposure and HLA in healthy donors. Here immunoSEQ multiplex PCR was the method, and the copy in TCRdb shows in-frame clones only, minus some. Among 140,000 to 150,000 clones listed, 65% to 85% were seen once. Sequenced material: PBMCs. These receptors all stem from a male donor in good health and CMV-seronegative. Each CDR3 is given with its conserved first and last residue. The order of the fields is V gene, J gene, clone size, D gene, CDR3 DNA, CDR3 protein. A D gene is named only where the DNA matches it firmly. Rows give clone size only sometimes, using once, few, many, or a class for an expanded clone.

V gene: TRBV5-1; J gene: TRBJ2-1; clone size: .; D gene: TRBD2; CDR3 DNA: TGCGCCAGCAGCTGGGGACTAGCGGGATTCCCAGAGCAGTTCTTC; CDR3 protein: CASSWGLAGFPEQFF
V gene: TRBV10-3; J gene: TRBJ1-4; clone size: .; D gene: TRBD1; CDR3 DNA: TGTGCCGCCGGGACAGTGGGCGAAAAACTGTTTTTT; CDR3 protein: CAAGTVGEKLFF
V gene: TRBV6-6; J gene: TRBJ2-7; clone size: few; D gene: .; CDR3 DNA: TGTGCCAGCAGTTACAGGGGAACCTCCTACGAGCAGTACTTC; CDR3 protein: CASSYRGTSYEQYF
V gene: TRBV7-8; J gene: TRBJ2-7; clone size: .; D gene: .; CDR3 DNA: TGTGCCAGCAGCCTTAGCGGAGTACACTCCTACGAGCAGTACTTC; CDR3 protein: CASSLSGVHSYEQYF
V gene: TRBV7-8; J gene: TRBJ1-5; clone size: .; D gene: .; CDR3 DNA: TGTGCCAGCAGCCCCCGACAGAGCCTCATCAAGCCCCAGCATTTT; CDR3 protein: CASSPRQSLIKPQHF
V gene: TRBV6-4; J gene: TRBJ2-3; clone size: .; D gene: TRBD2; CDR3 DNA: TGTGCCAGCAGTGAGCGGGGGGGCGAAACAGATACGCAGTATTTT; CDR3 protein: CASSERGGETDTQYF
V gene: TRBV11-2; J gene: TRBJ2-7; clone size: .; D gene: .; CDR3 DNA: TGTGCCAGCAGCTTAATGGAGGGAGGTTACGAGCAGTACTTC; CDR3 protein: CASSLMEGGYEQYF
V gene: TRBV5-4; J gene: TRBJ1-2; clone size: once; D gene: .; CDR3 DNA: TGTGCCAGCAGCTCATCCAGGGGTGGAAACTATGGCTACACCTTC; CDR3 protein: CASSSSRGGNYGYTF
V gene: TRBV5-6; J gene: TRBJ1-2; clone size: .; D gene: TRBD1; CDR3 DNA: TGTGCCAGCAGCTTCGACAGGGATGGCTACACCTTC; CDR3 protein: CASSFDRDGYTF
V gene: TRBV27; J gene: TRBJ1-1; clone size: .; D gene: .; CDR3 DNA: TGTGCCAGCAATCCCTCGGGGGGCGTGAACACTGAAGCTTTCTTT; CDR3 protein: CASNPSGGVNTEAFF
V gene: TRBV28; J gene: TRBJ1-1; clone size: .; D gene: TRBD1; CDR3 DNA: TGTGCCAGCAGTCCACAAGGACAGGCGATGAACACTGAAGCTTTCTTT; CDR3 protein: CASSPQGQAMNTEAFF
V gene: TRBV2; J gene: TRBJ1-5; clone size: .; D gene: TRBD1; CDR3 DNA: TGTGCCAGCAAGATCCAGGGGGGTGGCAATCAGCCCCAGCATTTT; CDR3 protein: CASKIQGGGNQPQHF
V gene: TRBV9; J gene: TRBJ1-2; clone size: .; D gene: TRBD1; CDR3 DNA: TGTGCCAGCAGCGCTAGGGACAGTAGCAACTATGGCTACACCTTC; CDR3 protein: CASSARDSSNYGYTF
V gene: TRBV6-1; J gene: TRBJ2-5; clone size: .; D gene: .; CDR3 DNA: TGTGCCAGCAGACCGACAGGTCAAGAGACCCAGTACTTC; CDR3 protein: CASRPTGQETQYF
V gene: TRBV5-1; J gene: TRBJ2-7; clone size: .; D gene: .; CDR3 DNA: TGCGCCAGCAGTTACGACAGACCCTACGAGCAGTACTTC; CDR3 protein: CASSYDRPYEQYF
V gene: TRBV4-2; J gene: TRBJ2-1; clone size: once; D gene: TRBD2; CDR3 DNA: TGTGCCAGCAGCCAAGAAGCGGGGGGCAATGTTAATGAGCAGTTCTTC; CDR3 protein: CASSQEAGGNVNEQFF
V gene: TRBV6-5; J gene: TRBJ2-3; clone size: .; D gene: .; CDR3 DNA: TGTGCCAGCACCAGAAGAGGGGGTTATACGCAGTATTTT; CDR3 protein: CASTRRGGYTQYF
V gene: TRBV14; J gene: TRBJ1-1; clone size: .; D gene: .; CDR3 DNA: TGTGCCAGCAGCCACAATCCCCCCACTGAAGCTTTCTTT; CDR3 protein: CASSHNPPTEAFF
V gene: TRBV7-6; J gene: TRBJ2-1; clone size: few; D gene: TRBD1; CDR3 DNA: TGTGCCAGCAGCTCACTCCGGACAGGGACTTATGACAATGAGCAGTTCTTC; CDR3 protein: CASSSLRTGTYDNEQFF
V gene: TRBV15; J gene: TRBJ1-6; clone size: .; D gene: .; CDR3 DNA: TGTGCCACCAGCAGACGACAGGATAATTCACCCCTCCACTTT; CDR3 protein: CATSRRQDNSPLHF
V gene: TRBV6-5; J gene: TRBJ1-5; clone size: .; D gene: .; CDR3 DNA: TGTGCCAGCAGTTCCGCGGGGGTGGCAGGCAATCAGCCCCAGCATTTT; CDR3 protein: CASSSAGVAGNQPQHF
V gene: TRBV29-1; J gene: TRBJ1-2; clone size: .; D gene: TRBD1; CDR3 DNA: TGCAGCGTTGTAAGGGGGCAGAATGGCTACACCTTC; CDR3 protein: CSVVRGQNGYTF
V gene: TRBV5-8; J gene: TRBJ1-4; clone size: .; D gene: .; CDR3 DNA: TGTGCCAGCAGCTTGTCGGGGGGAATAGAAAAACTGTTTTTT; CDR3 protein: CASSLSGGIEKLFF